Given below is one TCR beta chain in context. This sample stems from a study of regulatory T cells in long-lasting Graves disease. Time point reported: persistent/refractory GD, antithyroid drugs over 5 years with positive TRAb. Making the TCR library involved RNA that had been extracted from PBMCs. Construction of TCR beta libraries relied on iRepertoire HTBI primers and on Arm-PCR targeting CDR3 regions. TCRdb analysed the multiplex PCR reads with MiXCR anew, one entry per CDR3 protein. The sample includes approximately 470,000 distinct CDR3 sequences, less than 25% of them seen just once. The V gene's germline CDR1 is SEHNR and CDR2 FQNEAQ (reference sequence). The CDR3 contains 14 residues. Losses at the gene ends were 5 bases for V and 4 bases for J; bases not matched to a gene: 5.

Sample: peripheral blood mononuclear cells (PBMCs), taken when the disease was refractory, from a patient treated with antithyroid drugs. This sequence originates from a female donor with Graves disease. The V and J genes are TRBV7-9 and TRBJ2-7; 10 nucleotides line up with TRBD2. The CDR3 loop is CASSPAGGRYEQYF. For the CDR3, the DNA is TGTGCCAGCAGCCCAGCGGGAGGGAGATACGAGCAGTACTTC.